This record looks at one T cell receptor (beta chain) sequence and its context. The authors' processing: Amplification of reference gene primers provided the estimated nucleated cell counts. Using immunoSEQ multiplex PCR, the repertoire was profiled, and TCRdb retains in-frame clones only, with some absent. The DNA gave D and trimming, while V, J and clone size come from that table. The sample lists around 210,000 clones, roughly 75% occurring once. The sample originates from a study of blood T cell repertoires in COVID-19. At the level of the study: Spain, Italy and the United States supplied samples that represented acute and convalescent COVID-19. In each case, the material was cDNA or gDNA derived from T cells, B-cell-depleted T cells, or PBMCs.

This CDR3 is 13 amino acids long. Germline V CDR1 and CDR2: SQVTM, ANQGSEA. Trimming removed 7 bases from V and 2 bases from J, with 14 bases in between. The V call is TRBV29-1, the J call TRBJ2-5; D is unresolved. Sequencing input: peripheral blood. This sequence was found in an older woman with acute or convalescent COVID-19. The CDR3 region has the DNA TGCAGCGCCCGAGCCGGTCGACAAGAGACCCAGTACTTC. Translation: CSARAGRQETQYF. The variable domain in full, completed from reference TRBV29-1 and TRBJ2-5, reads SAVISQKPSRDICQRGTSLTIQCQVDSQVTMMFWYRQQPGQSLTLIATANQGSEATYESGFVIDKFPISRPNLTFSTLTVSNMSPEDSSIYLCSARAGRQETQYFGPGTRLLVL.